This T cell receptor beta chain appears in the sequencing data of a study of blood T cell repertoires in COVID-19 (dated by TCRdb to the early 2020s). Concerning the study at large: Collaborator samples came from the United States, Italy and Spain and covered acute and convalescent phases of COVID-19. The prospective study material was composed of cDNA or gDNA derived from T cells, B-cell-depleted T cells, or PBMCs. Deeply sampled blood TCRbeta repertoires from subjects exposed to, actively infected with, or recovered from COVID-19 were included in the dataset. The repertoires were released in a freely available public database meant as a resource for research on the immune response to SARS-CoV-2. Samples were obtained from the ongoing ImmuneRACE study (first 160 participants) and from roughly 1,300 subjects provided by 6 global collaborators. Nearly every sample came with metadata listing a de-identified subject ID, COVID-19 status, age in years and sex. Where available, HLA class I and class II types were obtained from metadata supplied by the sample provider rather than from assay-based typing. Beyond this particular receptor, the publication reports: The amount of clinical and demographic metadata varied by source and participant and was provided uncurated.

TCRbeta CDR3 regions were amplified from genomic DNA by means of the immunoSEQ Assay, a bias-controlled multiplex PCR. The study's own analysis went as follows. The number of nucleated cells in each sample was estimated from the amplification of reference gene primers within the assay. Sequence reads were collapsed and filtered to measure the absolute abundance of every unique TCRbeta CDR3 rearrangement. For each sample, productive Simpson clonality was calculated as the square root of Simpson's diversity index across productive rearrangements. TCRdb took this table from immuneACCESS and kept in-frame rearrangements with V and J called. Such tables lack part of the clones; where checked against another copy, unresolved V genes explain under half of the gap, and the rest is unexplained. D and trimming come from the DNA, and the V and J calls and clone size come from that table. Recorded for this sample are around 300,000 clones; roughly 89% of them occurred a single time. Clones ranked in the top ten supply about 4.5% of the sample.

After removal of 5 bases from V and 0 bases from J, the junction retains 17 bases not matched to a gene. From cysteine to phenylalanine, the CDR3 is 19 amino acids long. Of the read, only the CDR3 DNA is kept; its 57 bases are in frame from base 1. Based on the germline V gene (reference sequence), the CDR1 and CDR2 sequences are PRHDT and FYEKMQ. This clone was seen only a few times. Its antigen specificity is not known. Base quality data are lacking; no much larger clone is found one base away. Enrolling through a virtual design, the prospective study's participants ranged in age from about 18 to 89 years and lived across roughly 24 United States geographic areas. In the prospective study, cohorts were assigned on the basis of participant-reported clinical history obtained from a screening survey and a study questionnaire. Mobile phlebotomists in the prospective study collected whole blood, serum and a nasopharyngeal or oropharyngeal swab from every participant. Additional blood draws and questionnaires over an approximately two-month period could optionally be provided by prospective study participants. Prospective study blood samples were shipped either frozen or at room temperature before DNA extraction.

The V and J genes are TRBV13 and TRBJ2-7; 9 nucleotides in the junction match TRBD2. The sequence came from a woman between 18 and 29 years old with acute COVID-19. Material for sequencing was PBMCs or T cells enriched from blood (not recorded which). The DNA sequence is TGTGCCAGCAGCCGGAAACCACCATCAGCGGGAGGCGTCTCCTACGAGCAGTACTTC. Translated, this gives CASSRKPPSAGGVSYEQYF.